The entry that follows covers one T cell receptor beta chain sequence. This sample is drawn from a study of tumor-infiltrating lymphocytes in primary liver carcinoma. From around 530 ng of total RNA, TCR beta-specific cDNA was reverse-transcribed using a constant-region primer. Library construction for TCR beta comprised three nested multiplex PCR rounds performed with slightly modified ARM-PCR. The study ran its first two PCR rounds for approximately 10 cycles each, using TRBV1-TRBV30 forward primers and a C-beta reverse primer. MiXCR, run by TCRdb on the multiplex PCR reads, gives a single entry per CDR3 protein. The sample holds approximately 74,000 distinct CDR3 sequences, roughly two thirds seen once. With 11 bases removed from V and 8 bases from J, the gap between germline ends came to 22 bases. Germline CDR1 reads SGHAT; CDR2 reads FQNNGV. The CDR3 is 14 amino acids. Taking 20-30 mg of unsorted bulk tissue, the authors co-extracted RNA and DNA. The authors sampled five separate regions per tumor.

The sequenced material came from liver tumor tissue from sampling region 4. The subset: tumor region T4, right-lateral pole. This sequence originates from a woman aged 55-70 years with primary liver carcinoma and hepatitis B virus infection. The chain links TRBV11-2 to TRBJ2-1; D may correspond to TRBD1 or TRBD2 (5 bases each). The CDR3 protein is CACSSIVGTHEQFF. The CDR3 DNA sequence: TGTGCCTGTAGCTCCATAGTGGGGACGCATGAGCAGTTCTTC.